The clone carrying this T cell receptor (beta chain) has only a few counts. The authors used template switching to add a universal primer site and gave cDNA unique molecular identifiers. TCRdb used MiXCR to reprocess the 5' RACE reads, holding one entry per CDR3 protein. The table has about 1.7 million distinct CDR3 sequences, less than 40% seen once. These data originate in a study of identical twins. The V and J ends lost 5 bases and 3 bases, in that order; junction bases with no gene match: 4. Looked up from germline, CDR1 is SEHNR and CDR2 is FQNEAQ (reference sequence). The CDR3 has 14 residues. The sequence came from a newborn girl in good health. The rearrangement joins TRBV7-9 to TRBJ1-1, with TRBD1 matching 9 bases. Material for sequencing was cord blood. CDR3 DNA: TGTGCCAGCAGCGTCCGGGACAGGGACACTGAAGCTTTCTTT. Its protein product is CASSVRDRDTEAFF.